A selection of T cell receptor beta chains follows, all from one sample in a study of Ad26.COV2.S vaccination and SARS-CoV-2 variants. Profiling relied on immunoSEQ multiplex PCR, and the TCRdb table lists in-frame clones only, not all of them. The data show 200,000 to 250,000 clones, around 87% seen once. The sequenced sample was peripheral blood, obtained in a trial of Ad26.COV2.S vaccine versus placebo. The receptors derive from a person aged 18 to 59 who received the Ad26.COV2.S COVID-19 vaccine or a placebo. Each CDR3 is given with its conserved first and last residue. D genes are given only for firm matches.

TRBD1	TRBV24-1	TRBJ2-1	CATSDLQTGGYNEQFF
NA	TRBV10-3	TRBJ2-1	CAISQGLDNEQFF
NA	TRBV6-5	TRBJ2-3	CASSYSEVGTDTQYF
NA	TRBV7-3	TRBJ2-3	CASSLEVQPATDTQYF
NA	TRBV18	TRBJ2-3	CASSDSTDTQYF
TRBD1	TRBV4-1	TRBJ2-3	CASSHRDRAADTQYF
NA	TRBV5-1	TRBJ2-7	CASSFRGGEQYF
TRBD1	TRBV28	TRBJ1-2	CASSSVDRAVLTYGYTF
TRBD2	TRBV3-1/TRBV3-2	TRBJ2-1	CASSQEGGDSYNEQFF
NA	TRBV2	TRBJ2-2	CASVGGPNTGELFF
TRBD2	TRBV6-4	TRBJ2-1	CASSAELAGRPYNEQFF
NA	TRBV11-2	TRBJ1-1	CASSSEGGTEAFF
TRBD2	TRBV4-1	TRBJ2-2	CASSDAAGANTGELFF
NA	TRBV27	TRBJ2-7	CASSDLDSYEQYF
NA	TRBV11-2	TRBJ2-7	CASRSIEGPLSYEQYF
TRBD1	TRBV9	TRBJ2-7	CASSPGQGAYEQYF
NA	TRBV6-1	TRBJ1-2	CASSEVGQSRGYTF
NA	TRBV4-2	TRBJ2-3	CASSQRGADTQYF
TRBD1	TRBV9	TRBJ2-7	CASSPRTGGYEQYF
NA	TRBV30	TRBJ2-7	CAWSPFQGSVYEQYF
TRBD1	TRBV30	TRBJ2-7	CAWTPGQGDEQYF
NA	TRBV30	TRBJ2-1	CAWSGSYNEQFF